Below, 2 T cell receptor beta chains from the same sample are listed, as sequenced in a study of early T cells in non-severe SARS-CoV-2 infection. Each CDR3 protein is one row after TCRdb ran MiXCR on the 5' RACE reads. The table has thousands of distinct CDR3 sequences, about 5% seen once. Material for sequencing was whole blood. The receptors were sampled from an adult who was a healthcare worker with PCR-confirmed SARS-CoV-2 infection or an uninfected control (not recorded which).

Many counts were recorded for this clonotype. The V gene is TRBV6-2 or TRBV6-3, the J gene TRBJ2-3; TRBD1 is a possible D gene (5 bases). Germline assignment: CDR1 MNHEY and CDR2 SVGEGT. This CDR3 comprises 12 residues. The CDR3 DNA is TGTCCGTCTGGGGCCAGCACAGATACGCAGTATTTT. Translated: CPSGASTDTQYF.

By share of the sample, this clonotype is medium-sized. The gene calls are TRBV7-2 and TRBJ2-2; no definite D call. Trimming removed 1 base at V and 4 bases at J, with 10 bases between. Looked up from germline, CDR1 is SGHTA and CDR2 is FQGNSA. The CDR3 has 15 residues. As DNA, the CDR3 is TGTGCCAGCAGCTTAGTTCCCGGGCCCACCGGGGAGCTGTTTTTT. It specifies CASSLVPGPTGELFF.